This T cell receptor (beta chain) was documented in a study of glioma-infiltrating T cells. Findings and limits, study-wide: CDR3 overlap between tissue and blood was very small. Non-neoplastic patients had below-expected tissue-blood divergence, while all gliomas exceeded expectation.

The iRepertoire nested amplicon-rescue multiplex PCR amplified TCR alpha and beta CDR3s from RNA. TCRdb re-derived calls from the multiplex PCR reads in MiXCR, one entry per CDR3 protein. Counted here are some 190,000 distinct CDR3 sequences, more than 25% occurring once; the ten biggest clones make up 20% to 25%. Many counts were recorded for this clonotype. Antigen unknown. The CDR3 sequence is 15 residues long. Trimming removed 3 bases at V and 5 bases at J, with 13 bases between. Sequenced: glioma tissue, nonneoplastic brain tissue, or PBMCs (not recorded which). The rearrangement joins TRBV12-3 or TRBV12-4 to TRBJ2-2, with D tentatively TRBD2 (6 bases). The sequence came from a human donor with low-grade glioma or glioblastoma, undergoing nonglioma brain surgery, or in good health (not recorded which). The CDR3 DNA is TGTGCCAGCAGTTTCGTGACGGGAGAAACCGGGGAGCTGTTTTTT. As protein: CASSFVTGETGELFF.